Shown below are 27 T cell receptor beta chains from a single sample sequenced in a study of T-cell reconstitution after alpha-beta-depleted transplantation in children. Construction of the TCRbeta library involved unique molecular identifiers. TCRdb analysed the PCR reads with MiXCR anew, one entry per CDR3 protein. The sample lists more than 450,000 distinct CDR3 sequences; around 19% were seen once. The sequencing used PBMCs from the stem cell graft donor, collected from the stem cell graft. These receptors were collected from a human donor who donated a stem cell graft to a child with acute lymphoblastic leukemia.

This clonotype was recorded a few times. This sequence joins TRBV12-3 or TRBV12-4 and TRBJ2-2, with TRBD2 as a possible D gene (5 bases). The CDR3 spans 12 residues. V lost 8 bases and J lost 7, with 11 bases in between. DNA of the CDR3: TGTGCCAGCCAGCTTCGGGGCGGGGAGCTGTTTTTT. This encodes CASQLRGGELFF.

This clonotype showed up many times. The chain recombines TRBV5-1 with TRBJ2-7; no firm D call. V lost 2 bases, J lost 1 base, and 10 bases lay in between. The germline gives CDR1 SGHRS, CDR2 YFSETQ. The CDR3 covers 14 residues. The DNA of the CDR3 is TGCGCCAGCAGCTTATACCGAAATTCCTACGAGCAGTACTTC. Its protein product is CASSLYRNSYEQYF. Looking up the rest from reference TRBV5-1 and TRBJ2-7 gives the full variable domain: KAGVTQTPRYLIKTRGQQVTLSCSPISGHRSVSWYQQTPGQGLQFLFEYFSETQRNKGNFPGRFSGRQFSNSRSEMNVSTLELGDSALYLCASSLYRNSYEQYFGPGTRLTVT.

At least ten counts were recorded for this clonotype. The V gene is TRBV4-1, the J gene TRBJ2-7; 11 positions agree with TRBD1. V gave up 5 bases and J gave up 3 bases; unmatched junction bases: 3. The length of the CDR3 is 14 residues. Germline V gives CDR1 MGHRA, CDR2 YSYEKL. The CDR3 spells CASSIGTGGYEQYF. The DNA of the CDR3 is TGCGCCAGCAGCATCGGGACAGGGGGCTACGAGCAGTACTTC.

The rearrangement joins TRBV25-1 to TRBJ2-1; TRBD2 matches 8 bases. There are 15 residues in the CDR3. Germline V gene data show CDR1 as MGHDK and CDR2 as SYGVNS. Trimming at V came to 0 bases and at J to 7 bases, leaving 5 bases not matched to a gene. CDR3 DNA: TGTGCCAGCAGTGAATACGGGAGGGCTAGAAATGAGCAGTTCTTC. Translation gives CASSEYGRARNEQFF. Variable domain in full (rest from reference TRBV25-1 and TRBJ2-1): EADIYQTPRYLVIGTGKKITLECSQTMGHDKMYWYQQDPGMELHLIHYSYGVNSTEKGDLSSESTVSRIRTEHFPLTLESARPSHTSQYLCASSEYGRARNEQFFGPGTRLTVL.

This clonotype was found a few times. V gene TRBV4-2 combines with J gene TRBJ2-1; 12 positions match TRBD2. Trimming removed 4 bases from V and 8 bases from J; junction bases left unmatched: 6. The CDR3 loop spans 15 amino acids. Germline V gives CDR1 LGHNA, CDR2 YNFKEQ. The CDR3 nucleotides read TGTGCCAGCAGCCCGGGACTAGCGGGTAGCGATGAGCAGTTCTTC. It encodes CASSPGLAGSDEQFF.

CDR3 nucleotides: TGTGCCAGCAGCTTAGAGGGAGGGACTAGCGGGAGCCATGAGCAGTTCTTC. It translates to CASSLEGGTSGSHEQFF. The J gene is TRBJ2-1, the V gene TRBV11-2, with 14 bases identical to TRBD2. CDR3 length: 17 residues. From germline, CDR1 is SGHAT and CDR2 FQNNGV. Losses at the gene ends were 0 bases for V and 8 bases for J; bases not matched to a gene: 6.

The chain joins TRBV7-6 to TRBJ2-7, with 7 bases matching TRBD1. Germline trimming cut 3 bases from V and 4 bases from J; bases unmatched to any gene: 3. Germline values: CDR1 SGHVS, CDR2 FNYEAQ. The CDR3 is made up of 13 amino acids. The chain's CDR3 is CASSLTGQYEQYF. CDR3 in DNA: TGTGCCAGCAGCTTGACGGGACAGTACGAGCAGTACTTC.

This clonotype has more than one count but fewer than ten. The chain has TRBV6-2 or TRBV6-3 and TRBJ2-1; D is uncertain. Trimming took off 4 bases at V and 0 bases at J, with 10 bases between the two ends. Germline CDR1 and CDR2: MNHEY and SVGEGT. The CDR3 is 15 residues long. The chain's CDR3 is CASSSRISSYNEQFF. CDR3 nucleotide sequence: TGTGCCAGCAGTTCCAGGATAAGCTCCTACAATGAGCAGTTCTTC.

The rearrangement joins TRBV20-1 to TRBJ2-1; the match to TRBD2 covers 8 bases. The junction had 4 bases not matched to a gene; V was cut back by 1 base and J by 5 bases. The CDR3 sequence is 14 residues long. Germline V gene data show CDR1 as DFQATT and CDR2 as SNEGSKA (reference sequence). In DNA form, the CDR3 reads TGCAGTGCTAGAGTCCGGGGGGGGAACAATGAGCAGTTCTTC. Its protein product is CSARVRGGNNEQFF.

The chain couples TRBV12-3 or TRBV12-4 to TRBJ1-2, with TRBD1 identical over 9 bases. Trimming at V came to 6 bases and at J to 4 bases, leaving 12 bases not matched to a gene. There are 16 residues in the CDR3. This chain's CDR3 is CASSPGTGGSGYGYTF. DNA of the CDR3: TGTGCCAGCAGCCCCGGAACAGGGGGCAGTGGCTATGGCTACACCTTC.

This chain uses TRBV9 with TRBJ2-5; D is undetermined. There are 14 residues in the CDR3. Germline lookup yields CDR1 SGDLS and CDR2 YYNGEE. V lost 0 bases, J lost 3 bases, and 9 bases lay in between. For the CDR3, the DNA is TGTGCCAGCAGCGTAGCTGGGCGAGAAGAGACCCAGTACTTC. Its protein is CASSVAGREETQYF. Filled out from reference TRBV9 and TRBJ2-5, the complete variable domain reads DSGVTQTPKHLITATGQRVTLRCSPRSGDLSVYWYQQSLDQGLQFLIQYYNGEERAKGNILERFSAQQFPDLHSELNLSSLELGDSALYFCASSVAGREETQYFGPGTRLLVL.

CDR3 coding DNA: TGTGCCAGCTCACGGGACCCTTCGGCGGAGCAGTACTTC. It yields the protein CASSRDPSAEQYF. The chain is built from TRBV18 and TRBJ2-7, with D possibly called TRBD1 or TRBD2 (5 bases each). Trimming took 4 bases from V and 7 from J, leaving 14 bases between them. The CDR3 runs to 13 residues. Looked up from germline, CDR1 is KGHSH and CDR2 is LQKENI.

The rearrangement joins TRBV5-1 to TRBJ2-3, with 12 bases fitting TRBD2. Germline values: CDR1 SGHRS, CDR2 YFSETQ. Trimming took 1 base from V and 0 from J; bases not matched to a gene: 12. The CDR3 loop spans 20 amino acids. The CDR3 is CASSLIAGLAGGPSTDTQYF. In DNA form, the CDR3 reads TGCGCCAGCAGCTTGATCGCTGGGCTAGCGGGAGGGCCTAGCACAGATACGCAGTATTTT.

The chain links TRBV7-9 to TRBJ1-4, with 11 nucleotides matching TRBD1. V gave up 0 bases and J gave up 6 bases; unmatched junction bases: 6. CDR3 length equals 17 residues. The germline V gene encodes CDR1 SEHNR and CDR2 FQNEAQ (reference sequence). CDR3 amino acids: CASSLASLDRGHEKLFF. The CDR3 DNA reads as TGTGCCAGCAGCTTAGCGTCGTTGGACAGGGGGCATGAAAAACTGTTTTTT.

J is TRBJ1-5 and V is TRBV5-1; 9 bases align to TRBD1. There are 20 residues in the CDR3. With V trimmed by 0 bases and J by 1 base, 14 bases remained unmatched. CDR1 is SGHRS and CDR2 is YFSETQ in the germline V gene. The CDR3 nucleotides are TGCGCCAGCAGCTTGGGCCACAGGGGGCGAGATTCGATCAGCAATCAGCCCCAGCATTTT. Translation: CASSLGHRGRDSISNQPQHF.

This clonotype came up a few times. This chain connects TRBV18 to TRBJ2-7; possibly TRBD2 for D (5 bases). CDR3 length equals 13 residues. Trimming pared 1 base from V and 4 bases from J, leaving 8 bases between. The germline V gene encodes CDR1 KGHSH and CDR2 LQKENI. The CDR3 here is CASSPLSGYEQYF. Written as DNA, the CDR3 is TGTGCCAGCTCACCACTGTCGGGGTACGAGCAGTACTTC. Drawing the rest from reference TRBV18 and TRBJ2-7, the complete variable domain is NAGVMQNPRHLVRRRGQEARLRCSPMKGHSHVYWYRQLPEEGLKFMVYLQKENIIDESGMPKERFSAEFPKEGPSILRIQQVVRGDSAAYFCASSPLSGYEQYFGPGTRLTVT.

This chain joins TRBV4-2 and TRBJ2-7, with D uncertain. Germline CDR1 and CDR2: LGHNA and YNFKEQ. With 0 bases removed from V and 3 bases from J, the gap between germline ends came to 12 bases. The CDR3 consists of 15 residues. The CDR3: CASSQDYDNYYEQYF. CDR3 bases: TGTGCCAGCAGCCAAGACTACGACAACTACTACGAGCAGTACTTC.

This clonotype came up a few times. The V gene is TRBV5-4, the J gene TRBJ2-3; 11 positions agree with TRBD2. CDR1 is SGHNT, CDR2 YYREEE, per germline (reference sequence). V shed 1 base, J shed 6 bases, and the junction held 4 bases outside the gene matches. The CDR3 runs 15 residues. The CDR3 reads CASSLTSGRWDTQYF. CDR3 DNA sequence: TGTGCCAGCAGCTTGACTAGCGGGAGATGGGATACGCAGTATTTT.

This clonotype came up a few times. The chain couples TRBV12-3 or TRBV12-4 to TRBJ2-4, with TRBD2 identical over 13 bases. The CDR3 loop spans 15 amino acids. J lost 3 bases, V lost 7 bases, and 3 bases had no gene match. DNA of the CDR3: TGTGCCAGCAAACTAGCGGGAGGGGTCAAAAACATTCAGTACTTC. Translation gives CASKLAGGVKNIQYF.

The rearrangement joins TRBV19 to TRBJ2-1; 7 bases align to TRBD2. The trim removed 6 bases at V and 3 bases at J, leaving 11 bases unmatched. Looked up from germline, CDR1 is LNHDA and CDR2 is SQIVND (reference sequence). The CDR3 is 16 amino acids. CDR3 bases: TGTGCCAGTAGCCCGAGGGGCGGGAGTCTCTACAATGAGCAGTTCTTC. Translated: CASSPRGGSLYNEQFF.

This clonotype showed up many times. The gene calls are TRBV5-1 and TRBJ2-3; 8 bases agree with TRBD1. Germline V gives CDR1 SGHRS, CDR2 YFSETQ. Losses at the gene ends were 4 bases for V and 6 bases for J; bases not matched to a gene: 13. The CDR3 loop spans 16 amino acids. The CDR3 reads CASSRLQGAGYDTQYF. The CDR3 DNA follows: TGCGCCAGCAGCCGACTCCAGGGGGCCGGATACGATACGCAGTATTTT.

The CDR3 sequence: CASSFLCTYEQYF. In DNA, the CDR3 is TGTGCCAGCAGTTTCCTATGTACCTACGAGCAGTACTTC. The gene calls are TRBV27 and TRBJ2-7; D remains ambiguous. Germline lookup yields CDR1 MNHEY and CDR2 SMNVEV (reference sequence). The CDR3 length is 13 residues. Trimming stripped 3 bases from V and 2 bases from J, with 8 bases between.

This clonotype was seen more than once but under ten times. The J gene is TRBJ2-3, the V gene TRBV18; D ambiguous. V lost 3 bases and J lost 1, with 14 bases in between. There are 16 residues in the CDR3. Germline V gives CDR1 KGHSH, CDR2 LQKENI. CDR3 region: CASSPQVPGGTDTQYF. CDR3 nucleotides: TGTGCCAGCTCACCGCAGGTCCCGGGTGGCACAGATACGCAGTATTTT.

This clonotype came up a few times. The J gene is TRBJ2-7, the V gene TRBV11-2; TRBD2 matches at 8 bases. Germline-derived CDR1 and CDR2 are SGHAT and FQNNGV. CDR3 length equals 14 residues. The trim removed 7 bases at V and 6 bases at J, leaving 11 bases unmatched. The CDR3 DNA reads TGTGCCAGCAAAACCCCCAAGGCGGGAGGCGAGCAGTACTTC. It is translated as CASKTPKAGGEQYF.

The table lists this clonotype with a few counts. This sequence joins TRBV11-1 and TRBJ1-2; 7 bases map to TRBD1. The germline V gene has CDR1 SGHAT and CDR2 FQDESV (reference sequence). This CDR3 has 15 residues. The J segment lost 5 bases and the V segment lost 5 bases, leaving 11 bases of the junction unmatched. For the CDR3, the DNA is TGTGCCAGCAGCCCGACCTCCGGGACAGCGTATGGCTACACCTTC. Translated, it gives CASSPTSGTAYGYTF.

The chain links TRBV7-3 to TRBJ2-3, with 12 bases identical to TRBD2. V shed 2 bases and J 5 bases; nucleotides not matched to a gene: 8. CDR3 length: 17 residues. The V gene's germline CDR1 is SGHTA and CDR2 FQGTGA. Here the CDR3 reads CASSLSDQLAGGDTQYF. DNA of the CDR3: TGTGCCAGCAGCTTATCGGACCAACTAGCGGGAGGAGATACGCAGTATTTT.

The chain combines TRBV12-3 or TRBV12-4 with TRBJ1-1; weak D call: TRBD1 (6 bases). Deletions cut 4 bases from V and 8 bases from J, with 20 bases between. CDR3 length: 15 amino acids. The CDR3, as DNA: TGTGCCAGCAGTTCGAGACAGGCCCACGCGAGGGAAGCTTTCTTT. Protein: CASSSRQAHAREAFF.